These T cell receptor beta chains were read from a single sample in a study of lymphopenia after photon versus proton radiotherapy. The protocol was immunoSEQ multiplex PCR, while the TCRdb copy is restricted to in-frame clones and leaves out a portion. The sample holds more than 15,000 clones, 85% to 95% seen once. The specimen comprised peripheral blood, sampled from a patient treated with photon-based radiotherapy. The receptor source for this set is a man aged 55-75 years with pancreatic cancer. The CDR3 runs from the conserved cysteine through the conserved F or W. The D gene is left open where the match is weak. For some rows the clone size is stated as once, few or many, or as a class when expanded; others skip it.

D gene	V gene	clone size	J gene	CDR3 protein	CDR3 DNA
.	TRBV4-2	.	TRBJ2-1	CASSPLGNEQFF	TGTGCCAGCAGCCCATTGGGCAATGAGCAGTTCTTC
TRBD1	TRBV5-1	.	TRBJ1-6	CASSAQTGSPLHF	TGCGCCAGCAGCGCCCAGACAGGGTCACCCCTCCACTTT
.	TRBV14	.	TRBJ1-1	CASSQGRRNTEAFF	TGTGCCAGCAGCCAAGGCAGGCGCAACACTGAAGCTTTCTTT
TRBD1	TRBV30	.	TRBJ2-3	CAWGTGQGQADTQYF	TGTGCCTGGGGGACTGGACAGGGGCAGGCAGATACGCAGTATTTT
.	TRBV2	.	TRBJ1-4	CAIQRVVQEKLFF	TGTGCCATCCAAAGGGTGGTACAAGAAAAACTGTTTTTT
.	TRBV19	.	TRBJ1-2	CASRQQGVSYGYTF	TGTGCCAGTAGACAACAGGGTGTGAGCTATGGCTACACCTTC
.	TRBV7-3	.	TRBJ1-1	CASSFQGNTEAFF	TGTGCCAGCAGCTTTCAGGGTAACACTGAAGCTTTCTTT
.	TRBV11-2	.	TRBJ1-6	CASSLVLAAASHF	TGTGCCAGCAGCTTAGTTCTGGCAGCTGCTTCTCACTTT
.	TRBV10-3	.	TRBJ2-5	CAISWSGRQETQYF	TGTGCCATCAGCTGGTCGGGGAGACAAGAGACCCAGTACTTC
.	TRBV9	.	TRBJ2-7	CASTPTSSGEQYF	TGTGCCAGCACCCCGACTAGTTCTGGTGAGCAGTACTTC
TRBD2	TRBV6-1	.	TRBJ2-1	CASSVRPSGGPNEQFF	TGTGCCAGCAGTGTCCGCCCGAGCGGGGGGCCCAATGAGCAGTTCTTC
.	TRBV18	.	TRBJ2-5	CASSASGAETQYF	TGTGCCAGCTCAGCTTCAGGGGCAGAGACCCAGTACTTC
.	TRBV6-5	.	TRBJ1-4	CASSYSGKLFF	TGTGCCAGCAGTTACTCCGGAAAACTGTTTTTT
.	TRBV5-8	.	TRBJ2-7	CASSSDSTYEQYF	TGTGCCAGCAGCAGTGACAGCACCTACGAGCAGTACTTC
.	TRBV2	.	TRBJ1-6	CASSDRSYNSPLHF	TGTGCCAGCAGTGACAGGTCTTATAATTCACCCCTCCACTTT
.	TRBV7-2	.	TRBJ1-2	CASSLGSAYGYTF	TGTGCCAGCAGCTTGGGGTCGGCTTATGGCTACACCTTC
.	TRBV5-1	.	TRBJ2-1	CASSWTASYEQFF	TGCGCCAGCAGCTGGACGGCCTCGTATGAGCAGTTCTTC
TRBD2	TRBV7-6	.	TRBJ2-7	CASSTSGGVYEQYF	TGTGCCAGCAGCACTAGCGGGGGTGTTTACGAGCAGTACTTC
.	TRBV19	medium-sized	TRBJ1-5	CASSILVRGAGSNQPQHF	TGTGCCAGTAGTATACTCGTACGAGGGGCAGGTAGCAATCAGCCCCAGCATTTT
TRBD1	TRBV7-9	.	TRBJ1-4	CASSPDQGGRGEKLFF	TGTGCCAGCAGCCCGGACCAAGGGGGCCGGGGTGAAAAACTGTTTTTT
.	TRBV14	.	TRBJ2-5	CASSQGRSGKETQYF	TGTGCCAGCAGCCAAGGCCGTTCGGGGAAAGAGACCCAGTACTTC
.	TRBV7-3	.	TRBJ1-1	CASSSGSPNTEAFF	TGTGCCAGCAGCTCTGGGTCCCCAAACACTGAAGCTTTCTTT
TRBD2	TRBV4-1	.	TRBJ2-1	CASSQTTSGGSRNEQFF	TGCGCCAGCAGCCAAACGACTAGCGGGGGTAGTAGGAATGAGCAGTTCTTC
TRBD1	TRBV2	.	TRBJ2-5	CASSGTVQETQYF	TGTGCCAGCAGCGGGACAGTCCAAGAGACCCAGTACTTC
TRBD2	TRBV30	.	TRBJ2-1	CAWSVRRGADNEQFF	TGTGCCTGGAGTGTACGGCGGGGGGCCGACAATGAGCAGTTCTTC
TRBD2	TRBV6-4	.	TRBJ2-1	CASSVGTSGRNEQFF	TGTGCCAGCAGTGTTGGGACTAGCGGGAGGAATGAGCAGTTCTTC
TRBD1	TRBV30	.	TRBJ1-5	CAWSVQGDQPQHF	TGTGCCTGGAGTGTCCAGGGGGATCAGCCCCAGCATTTT
TRBD2	TRBV29-1	.	TRBJ2-1	CSAATSGENEQFF	TGCAGCGCAGCGACTAGCGGGGAAAATGAGCAGTTCTTC
.	TRBV9	few	TRBJ2-1	CASSATTGFYNEQFF	TGTGCCAGCAGCGCCACGACAGGTTTCTACAATGAGCAGTTCTTC
TRBD1	TRBV10-1	.	TRBJ1-1	CASPDRANTEAFF	TGCGCCAGCCCGGACAGGGCGAACACTGAAGCTTTCTTT
.	TRBV7-6	.	TRBJ2-2	CASSLAWGRLGELFF	TGTGCCAGCAGCTTAGCATGGGGGCGCCTCGGGGAGCTGTTTTTT
.	TRBV5-1	.	TRBJ1-5	CASSLDGTNQPQHF	TGCGCCAGCAGCTTAGACGGCACCAATCAGCCCCAGCATTTT
TRBD1	TRBV11-2	few	TRBJ1-5	CASSLRDSYQPQHF	TGTGCCAGCAGCCTCCGGGACAGCTATCAGCCCCAGCATTTT
.	TRBV27	.	TRBJ2-7	CASSSVGRSYEQYF	TGTGCCAGCAGTTCCGTCGGCCGCTCCTACGAGCAGTACTTC
.	TRBV18	.	TRBJ1-1	CASSPPALNTEAFF	TGTGCCAGCTCACCACCCGCACTGAACACTGAAGCTTTCTTT
.	TRBV2	.	TRBJ2-7	CASTRADYEQYF	TGTGCCTCTACAAGGGCTGACTACGAGCAGTACTTC
.	TRBV5-5	.	TRBJ2-2	CASSQTAYTGELFF	TGTGCCAGCAGCCAGACAGCCTACACCGGGGAGCTGTTTTTT
.	TRBV16	.	TRBJ2-1	CASSPQVQGHEQFF	TGTGCCAGCAGCCCTCAAGTTCAGGGCCATGAGCAGTTCTTC
.	TRBV5-1	.	TRBJ2-6	CASSSTAGSGANVLTF	TGCGCCAGCAGCTCGACAGCGGGCTCTGGGGCCAACGTCCTGACTTTC
.	TRBV7-9	.	TRBJ1-2	CASSLVGRGYTF	TGTGCCAGCAGCTTAGTTGGACGGGGCTACACCTTC